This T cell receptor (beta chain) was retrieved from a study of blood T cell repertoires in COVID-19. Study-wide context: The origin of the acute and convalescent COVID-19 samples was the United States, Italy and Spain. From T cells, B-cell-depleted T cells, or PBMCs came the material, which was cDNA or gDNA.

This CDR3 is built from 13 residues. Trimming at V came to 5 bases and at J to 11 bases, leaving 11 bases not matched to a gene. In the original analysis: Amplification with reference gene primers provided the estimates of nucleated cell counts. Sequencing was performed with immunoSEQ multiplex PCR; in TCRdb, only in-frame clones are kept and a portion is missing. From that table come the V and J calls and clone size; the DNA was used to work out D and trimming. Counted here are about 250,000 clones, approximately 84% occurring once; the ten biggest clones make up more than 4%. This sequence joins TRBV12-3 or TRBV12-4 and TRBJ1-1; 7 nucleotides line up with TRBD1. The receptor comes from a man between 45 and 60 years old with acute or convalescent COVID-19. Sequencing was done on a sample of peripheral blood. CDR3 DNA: TGTGCCAGCAGTATTCCTCCGACAGGGATGGCTTTCTTT. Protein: CASSIPPTGMAFF.